These 12 T cell receptor beta chains share one sample of origin, sequenced in a study of molecular identifiers for immune sequencing clone quantification (dated by TCRdb to the late 2010s). The library was made by PCR. This sample was sequenced with an Illumina MiSeq. Clones were called with MiXCR by TCRdb after fastp trimmed the public reads at Q25, and only in-frame beta chains were retained. One record per CDR3 amino acid sequence lists the most common genes and DNA. A total of about 40,000 distinct CDR3 sequences appear in this sample, roughly 20% of them only once. The ten biggest clones cover 7.1% of the sample. Sequencing was done on a sample of naive CD8+ T cells from blood, with Jurkat cell RNA spiked in. The meaning of the sample's cell subset or site label: FACS-sorted CD8+CD4-CCR7+CD45RA+ naive T cells. These TCRs come from a human donor in good health. Some libraries in this study had Jurkat cell RNA spiked in.

This clonotype was picked up many times. The chain links TRBV4-2 to TRBJ2-1; no clear D gene. The CDR3 loop spans 14 amino acids. CDR1 and CDR2 (germline): LGHNA, YNFKEQ. The V end was cut by 4 bases, the J end by 5 bases, with 12 bases between. The CDR3 DNA reads TGTGCCAGCAGCCCCCATTCCAAGGACAATGAGCAGTTCTTC. Encoded protein: CASSPHSKDNEQFF.

The chain is built from TRBV6-5 and TRBJ2-7; 7 positions match TRBD2. This CDR3 has 14 amino acids. CDR1 is MNHEY, CDR2 SVGAGI, per germline. With 6 bases clipped from V and 2 bases from J, the junction kept 7 bases outside the gene matches. CDR3 sequence: CASRLAELAYEQYF. In DNA form, the CDR3 reads TGTGCCAGCAGGCTAGCGGAGCTTGCCTACGAGCAGTACTTC.

Comments on this clonotype: It is unclear where the CDR3 begins or ends on the DNA, so no DNA is shown, and the CDR3 is as TCRdb lists it. This rearrangement joins TRBV12-2 to TRBJ1-3. TRBV12-2 represents a pseudogene. The CDR3 length equals 16 residues, ends included. The CDR3 spells CASRPRGVGPGNTIYF.

This clonotype was observed many times. The J gene is TRBJ1-5, the V gene TRBV6-6; D not certain. CDR1 and CDR2 (germline): MNHNY, SVGAGI (reference sequence). This CDR3 is built from 14 residues. Trimming stripped 6 bases from V and 3 bases from J, with 12 bases between. As DNA, the CDR3 is TGTGCCAGCAGCGAGATGAACACCAATCAGCCCCAGCATTTT. Translation gives CASSEMNTNQPQHF.

About this clonotype itself: A read error may account for a junction end that differs from germline. CDR3 sequence: CASSLFAHNEQSF. CDR3 in DNA: TGTGCCAGCAGCTTATTCGCCCACAATGAGCAGTCCTTC. The chain couples TRBV7-8 to TRBJ2-1; D gene ambiguous. Germline CDR1 and CDR2: SGHVS and FQNEAQ. This CDR3 is 13 amino acids long.

This chain connects TRBV3-1 to TRBJ2-3, with 8 bases lining up with TRBD1. The V gene's germline CDR1 is LGHDT and CDR2 YNNKEL (reference sequence). CDR3 length equals 16 residues. Trimming at V came to 1 base and at J to 2 bases, leaving 5 bases not matched to a gene. The CDR3 is CASSQVDRAFTDTQYF. CDR3 nucleotides: TGTGCCAGCAGCCAAGTGGACAGGGCTTTCACAGATACGCAGTATTTT.

This clonotype was seen at least ten times. V and J are TRBV5-1 and TRBJ2-7, with D uncertain. The germline V gene encodes CDR1 SGHRS and CDR2 YFSETQ. CDR3 length: 13 residues. The germline V and J ends were trimmed by 0 bases and 4 bases, with 8 bases remaining between them. CDR3 in amino acids: CASSLEIEYEQYF. The CDR3 DNA follows: TGCGCCAGCAGCTTGGAAATTGAATACGAGCAGTACTTC.

This clonotype has at least ten counts. The chain combines TRBV10-3 with TRBJ2-3; D not certain. Germline V lookup: CDR1 ENHRY, CDR2 SYGVKD. V lost 2 bases and J lost 1, with 13 bases in between. The CDR3 sequence is 16 residues long. CDR3 sequence (DNA): TGTGCCATCAGTGAGGACCGAGGCCCCGGCACAGATACGCAGTATTTT. Translation: CAISEDRGPGTDTQYF.

In the case of this clonotype: It may be a read error: a sequence one base away is much more abundant. This chain joins TRBV15 and TRBJ2-4, with no clear D. Germline V gives CDR1 LNHNV, CDR2 YYDKDF (reference sequence). The CDR3 has 17 residues. V gave up 3 bases and J gave up 2 bases, with 17 bases separating them. The CDR3 sequence is CATSSLVGYLTKNIQYF. The DNA for the CDR3 is TGTGCCACCAGCAGCCTTGTGGGCTACCTAACCAAAAACATTCAGTACTTC.

This clonotype was observed many times. The chain recombines TRBV4-3 with TRBJ1-4; unclear D gene. CDR3 size: 12 residues. V was clipped by 0 bases and J by 7 bases, with 3 bases between them. The germline V gene has CDR1 LGHNA and CDR2 YSLEER. The CDR3 here is CASSQDAEKLFF. Here the CDR3 DNA reads TGCGCCAGCAGCCAAGATGCTGAAAAACTGTTTTTT.

The chain joins TRBV5-6 to TRBJ2-5; TRBD1 or TRBD2 may be the D gene (5 bases each). Trimming cost V 0 bases and J 2 bases, with 11 bases left between them. CDR1 SGHDT and CDR2 YYEEEE come from the germline V gene. CDR3 length equals 15 residues. The CDR3 coding sequence is TGTGCCAGCAGCTTGGGGACCGGGGCTCAAGAGACCCAGTACTTC. Amino acids: CASSLGTGAQETQYF.

This clonotype was seen ten or more times. J is TRBJ2-1 and V is TRBV4-3; D might be TRBD1 (5 bases). CDR3 length: 15 residues. V lost 4 bases and J 2 bases, leaving 12 bases between the germline ends. In germline, CDR1 is LGHNA, CDR2 YSLEER. The CDR3 region has the DNA TGCGCCAGCAGCCCCCTTCTAGGGGCCTACAATGAGCAGTTCTTC. This encodes CASSPLLGAYNEQFF.